The rows below give T cell receptor beta chains drawn from one sample of a study of CD8+ T cells in alopecia areata. This table comes from immunoSEQ multiplex PCR, and its TCRdb copy is limited to in-frame clones, with some not included. The profile covers approximately 150,000 clones, with more than 55% appearing a single time and around 34% taken by the ten largest. The specimen sequenced was CD8+ T cells sorted from blood. The source of these receptors is a human donor in good health. CDR3s include the opening cysteine and the closing phenylalanine or tryptophan. A D gene is named only where the DNA matches it firmly. Clone size is stated in some rows and not others, as once, few, many or a class when expanded.

D: -
J: TRBJ2-7
size: -
V: TRBV5-6
DNA: TGTGCCAGCAGCTTGGCTGACAGCTCCTACGAGCAGTACTTC
CDR3: CASSLADSSYEQYF

D: TRBD2
J: TRBJ2-1
size: -
V: TRBV29-1
DNA: TGCAGCGTTGAGGGGACTAGCGGGAGACAGACCTACAATGAGCAGTTCTTC
CDR3: CSVEGTSGRQTYNEQFF

D: -
J: TRBJ2-7
size: -
V: TRBV6-5
DNA: TGTGCCAGCAGTTACAACAGGTTATCCTACGAGCAGTACTTC
CDR3: CASSYNRLSYEQYF

D: -
J: TRBJ1-2
size: -
V: TRBV9
DNA: TGTGCCAGCAGCGTCCCGGGACACCGATTGGATGGCTACACCTTC
CDR3: CASSVPGHRLDGYTF

D: -
J: TRBJ2-7
size: -
V: TRBV5-1
DNA: TGCGCCAGCAGCTTGGCCTCTGGATTTTACGAGCAGTACTTC
CDR3: CASSLASGFYEQYF

D: TRBD1
J: TRBJ1-3
size: -
V: TRBV6-1
DNA: TGTGCCAGCAGTGTGGGGACAGGGGAATACTCTGGAAACACCATATATTTT
CDR3: CASSVGTGEYSGNTIYF

D: -
J: TRBJ2-7
size: few
V: TRBV6-5
DNA: TGTGCCAGCAGCCCAGGATTCGAGTTGTACTTC
CDR3: CASSPGFELYF

D: TRBD2
J: TRBJ2-5
size: -
V: TRBV4-1
DNA: TGCGCCAGCAGCCAAGGTCTAGCGGGAGGTACGCAGACCCAGTACTTC
CDR3: CASSQGLAGGTQTQYF

D: -
J: TRBJ2-7
size: -
V: TRBV7-9
DNA: TGTGCCAGCAGCGAACGAGGGGCCTACGAGCAGTACTTC
CDR3: CASSERGAYEQYF

D: -
J: TRBJ2-1
size: few
V: TRBV5-4
DNA: TGTGCCAGCACCCTACGGGGGTCGGAGACTTCCTACAATGAGCAGTTCTTC
CDR3: CASTLRGSETSYNEQFF

D: -
J: TRBJ1-1
size: once
V: TRBV13
DNA: TGTGCCAGCACCCCGGACATTCGGGACACTGAAGCTTTCTTT
CDR3: CASTPDIRDTEAFF

D: -
J: TRBJ1-1
size: -
V: TRBV2
DNA: TGTGCCAGCAGTCTGGGCTGGGGAACTGAAGCTTTCTTT
CDR3: CASSLGWGTEAFF

D: -
J: TRBJ2-7
size: few
V: TRBV10-3
DNA: TGTGCCATCAGTGATGGCACTCGGGGGTACGAGCAGTACTTC
CDR3: CAISDGTRGYEQYF

D: -
J: TRBJ2-3
size: few
V: TRBV11-2
DNA: TGTGCCAGCAGCTTATCTCAGGGCACAGATACGCAGTATTTT
CDR3: CASSLSQGTDTQYF

D: -
J: TRBJ2-5
size: few
V: TRBV9
DNA: TGTGCCAGCAGCGAGACTAGTAGCGTAAGAGAGACCCAGTACTTC
CDR3: CASSETSSVRETQYF

D: TRBD1
J: TRBJ1-1
size: -
V: TRBV29-1
DNA: TGCAGCGTTCGGGTGCCGACAGGGGTAAGAACTGAAGCTTTCTTT
CDR3: CSVRVPTGVRTEAFF

D: TRBD2
J: TRBJ2-2
size: -
V: TRBV7-9
DNA: TGTGCCAGCAGTCTAGCGGGAGGGACCGGGGAGCTGTTTTTT
CDR3: CASSLAGGTGELFF

D: TRBD1
J: TRBJ2-2
size: few
V: TRBV13
DNA: TGTGCCAGCAGCATGGACAGGGGATCCACAGGGGAGCTGTTTTTT
CDR3: CASSMDRGSTGELFF

D: -
J: TRBJ2-7
size: -
V: TRBV6-5
DNA: TGTGCCAGCAGGGGGGAGAGCTCCTACGAGCAGTACTTC
CDR3: CASRGESSYEQYF

D: -
J: TRBJ2-5
size: -
V: TRBV7-9
DNA: TGTGCCAGCAGCTTAGGACCAGGCGTGGAGGAGACCCAGTACTTC
CDR3: CASSLGPGVEETQYF

D: -
J: TRBJ2-3
size: -
V: TRBV5-4
DNA: TGTGCCAGCAGCTCCCCCCCTAGCACAGATACGCAGTATTTT
CDR3: CASSSPPSTDTQYF